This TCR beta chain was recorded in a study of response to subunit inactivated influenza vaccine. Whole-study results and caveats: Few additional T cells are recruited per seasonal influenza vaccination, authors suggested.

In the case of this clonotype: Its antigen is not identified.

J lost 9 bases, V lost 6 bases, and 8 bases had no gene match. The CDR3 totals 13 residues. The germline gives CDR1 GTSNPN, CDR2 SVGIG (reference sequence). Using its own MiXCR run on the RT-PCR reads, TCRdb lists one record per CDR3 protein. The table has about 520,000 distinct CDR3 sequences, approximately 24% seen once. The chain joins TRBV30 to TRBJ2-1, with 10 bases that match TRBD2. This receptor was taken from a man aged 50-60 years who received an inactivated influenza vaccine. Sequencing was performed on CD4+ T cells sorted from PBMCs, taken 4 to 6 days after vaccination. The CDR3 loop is CACVLAGVREQFF. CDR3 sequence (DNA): TGTGCCTGCGTCCTAGCGGGAGTTCGTGAGCAGTTCTTC.